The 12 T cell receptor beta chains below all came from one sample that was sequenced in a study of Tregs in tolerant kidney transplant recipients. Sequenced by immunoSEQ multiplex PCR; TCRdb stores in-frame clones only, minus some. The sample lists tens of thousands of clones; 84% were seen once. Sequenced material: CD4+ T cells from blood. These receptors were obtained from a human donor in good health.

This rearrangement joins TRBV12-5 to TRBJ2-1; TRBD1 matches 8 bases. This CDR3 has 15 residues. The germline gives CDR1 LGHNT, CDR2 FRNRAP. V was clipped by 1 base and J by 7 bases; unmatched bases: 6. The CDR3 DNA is TGTGCTAGTGGTTTGGCGACAGGGGATATAAATGAGCAGTTCTTC. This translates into CASGLATGDINEQFF.

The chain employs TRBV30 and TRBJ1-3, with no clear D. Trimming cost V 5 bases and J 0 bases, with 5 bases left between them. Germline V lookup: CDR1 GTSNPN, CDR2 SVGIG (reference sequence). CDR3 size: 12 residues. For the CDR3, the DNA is TGTGCCTGGTACTTCTCTGGAAACACCATATATTTT. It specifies CAWYFSGNTIYF.

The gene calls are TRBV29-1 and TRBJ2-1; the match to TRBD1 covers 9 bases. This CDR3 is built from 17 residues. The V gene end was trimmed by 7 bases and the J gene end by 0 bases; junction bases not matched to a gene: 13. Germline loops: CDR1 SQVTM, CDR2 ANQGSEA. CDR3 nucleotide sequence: TGCAGCGGGACAGGGACAGGGACTGGGAACTCCTACAATGAGCAGTTCTTC. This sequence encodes CSGTGTGTGNSYNEQFF.

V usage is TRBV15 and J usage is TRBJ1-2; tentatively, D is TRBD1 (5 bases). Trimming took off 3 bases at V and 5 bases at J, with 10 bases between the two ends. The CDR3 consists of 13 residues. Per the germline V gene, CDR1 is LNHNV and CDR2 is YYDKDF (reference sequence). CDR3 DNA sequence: TGTGCCACCAGCAGGGACCGACAGTATGGCTACACCTTC. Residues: CATSRDRQYGYTF.

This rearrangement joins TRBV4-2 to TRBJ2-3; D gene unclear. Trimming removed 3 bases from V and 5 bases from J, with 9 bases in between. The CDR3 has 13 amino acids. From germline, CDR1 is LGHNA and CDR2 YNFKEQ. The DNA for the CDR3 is TGTGCCAGCAGCCAGGGCAAGGGAGATACGCAGTATTTT. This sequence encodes CASSQGKGDTQYF.

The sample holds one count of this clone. The CDR3 DNA reads as TGTGCCAGCAGGCGTCTGGGCACTGAAGCTTTCTTT. Translating it yields CASRRLGTEAFF. The chain uses TRBV25-1 and TRBJ1-1; D is unresolved. V was trimmed by 6 bases and J by 4 bases, leaving 9 bases between them. Germline loops: CDR1 MGHDK, CDR2 SYGVNS. CDR3 length: 12 residues.

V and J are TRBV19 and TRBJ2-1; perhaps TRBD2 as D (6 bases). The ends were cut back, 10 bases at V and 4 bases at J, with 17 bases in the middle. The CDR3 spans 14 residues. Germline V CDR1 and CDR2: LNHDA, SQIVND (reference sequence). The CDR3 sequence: CATSTSSLYNEQFF. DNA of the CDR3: TGTGCCACCAGTACTAGCTCGCTTTACAATGAGCAGTTCTTC.

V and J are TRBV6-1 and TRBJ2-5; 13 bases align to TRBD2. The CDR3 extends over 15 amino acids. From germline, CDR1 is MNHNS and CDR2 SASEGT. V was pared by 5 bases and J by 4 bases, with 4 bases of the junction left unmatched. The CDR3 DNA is TGTGCCAGCAGTTCTGGGACTAGCGGGGCAGAGACCCAGTACTTC. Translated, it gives CASSSGTSGAETQYF.

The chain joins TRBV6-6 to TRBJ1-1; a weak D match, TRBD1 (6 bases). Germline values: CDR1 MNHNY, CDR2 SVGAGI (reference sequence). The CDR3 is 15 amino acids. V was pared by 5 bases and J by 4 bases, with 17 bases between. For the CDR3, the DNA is TGTGCCAGCAGTGCCCCTACAGGGATGAGCACTGAAGCTTTCTTT. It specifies CASSAPTGMSTEAFF.

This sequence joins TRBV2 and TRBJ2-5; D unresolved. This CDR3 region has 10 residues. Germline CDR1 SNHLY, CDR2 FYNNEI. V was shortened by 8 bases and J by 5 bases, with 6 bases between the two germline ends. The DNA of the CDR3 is TGTGCCAGCGGGCCTGAGACCCAGTACTTC. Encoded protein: CASGPETQYF. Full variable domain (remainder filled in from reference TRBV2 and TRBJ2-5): EPEVTQTPSHQVTQMGQEVILRCVPISNHLYFYWYRQILGQKVEFLVSFYNNEISEKSEIFDDQFSVERPDGSNFTLKIRSTKLEDSAMYFCASGPETQYFGPGTRLLVL.

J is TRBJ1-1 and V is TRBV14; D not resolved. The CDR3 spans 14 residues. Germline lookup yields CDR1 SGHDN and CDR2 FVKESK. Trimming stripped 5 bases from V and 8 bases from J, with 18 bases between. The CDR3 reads CASSGYPTGSEAFF. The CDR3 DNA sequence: TGTGCCAGCAGCGGATACCCCACGGGCTCCGAAGCTTTCTTT.

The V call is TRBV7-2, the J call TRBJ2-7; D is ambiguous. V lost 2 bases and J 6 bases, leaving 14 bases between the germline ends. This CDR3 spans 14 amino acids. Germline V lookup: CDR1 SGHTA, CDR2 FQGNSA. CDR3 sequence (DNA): TGTGCCAGCAGCTTAAGACCGACACCTACCGAGCAGTACTTC. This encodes CASSLRPTPTEQYF.